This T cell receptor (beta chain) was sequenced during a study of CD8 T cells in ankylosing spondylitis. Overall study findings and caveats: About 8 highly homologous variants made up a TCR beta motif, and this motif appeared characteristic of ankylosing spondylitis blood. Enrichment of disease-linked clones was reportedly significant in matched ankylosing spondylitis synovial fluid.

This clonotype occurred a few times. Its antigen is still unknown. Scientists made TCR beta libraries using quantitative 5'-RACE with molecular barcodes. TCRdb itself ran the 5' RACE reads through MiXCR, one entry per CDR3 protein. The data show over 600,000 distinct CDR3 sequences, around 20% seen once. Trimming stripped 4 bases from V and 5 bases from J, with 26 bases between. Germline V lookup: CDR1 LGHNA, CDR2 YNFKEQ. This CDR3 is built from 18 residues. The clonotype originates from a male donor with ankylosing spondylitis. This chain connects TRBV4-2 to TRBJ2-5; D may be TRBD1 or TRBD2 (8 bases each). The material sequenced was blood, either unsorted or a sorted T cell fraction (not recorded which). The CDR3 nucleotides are TGTGCCAGCAGCCCGGCCAGGACAGGGACAGCGGGAGTGGAGACCCAGTACTTC. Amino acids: CASSPARTGTAGVETQYF.